The rows below give T cell receptor beta chains drawn from one sample of a study of control samples from healthy donors and cancer patients. Generated by immunoSEQ multiplex PCR, the TCRdb table keeps only in-frame clones and is missing some. The sample contains fewer than 120,000 clones, around 89% of which appear only once. What was sequenced was PBMCs. These receptor sequences come from a woman aged 55-70 years with lung cancer. CDR3s include the opening cysteine and the closing phenylalanine or tryptophan. Fields, in order: J gene, D gene, V gene, CDR3 protein. The D gene is left open where the match is weak.

j_gene: TRBJ1-5; d_gene: -; v_gene: TRBV21-1; CDR3aa: CASSIGQGVFYSNQPQHF
j_gene: TRBJ2-5; d_gene: TRBD2; v_gene: TRBV18; CDR3aa: CASSPQRPGLAGVETQYF
j_gene: TRBJ1-1; d_gene: -; v_gene: TRBV6-1; CDR3aa: CASSELYGEAFF
j_gene: TRBJ2-1; d_gene: TRBD2; v_gene: TRBV11-3; CDR3aa: CASSPDGLAGLREQFF
j_gene: TRBJ1-5; d_gene: TRBD1; v_gene: TRBV5-5; CDR3aa: CASSLMGQGGNQPQHF
j_gene: TRBJ1-3; d_gene: -; v_gene: TRBV6-5; CDR3aa: CASSLGNTIYF
j_gene: TRBJ2-7; d_gene: -; v_gene: TRBV4-2; CDR3aa: CASSQTTGGIKDEQYF
j_gene: TRBJ1-2; d_gene: TRBD1; v_gene: TRBV5-1; CDR3aa: CASREGAQSYGYTF
j_gene: TRBJ2-7; d_gene: TRBD2; v_gene: TRBV5-1; CDR3aa: CASSPWTSGGANEQYF
j_gene: TRBJ2-5; d_gene: -; v_gene: TRBV6-2/TRBV6-3; CDR3aa: CASSHWDSTGGTQYF
j_gene: TRBJ2-1; d_gene: TRBD2; v_gene: TRBV11-3; CDR3aa: CASSAGTSGSYNEQFF
j_gene: TRBJ1-1; d_gene: TRBD1; v_gene: TRBV29-1; CDR3aa: CSVDTGANTEAFF
j_gene: TRBJ2-7; d_gene: -; v_gene: TRBV2; CDR3aa: CASSDAGQGGSYEQYF
j_gene: TRBJ1-4; d_gene: -; v_gene: TRBV10-3; CDR3aa: CAISMEPSGSGELFF
j_gene: TRBJ1-4; d_gene: TRBD1; v_gene: TRBV29-1; CDR3aa: CSVGNGQGANEKLFF
j_gene: TRBJ1-1; d_gene: TRBD1; v_gene: TRBV7-2; CDR3aa: CASSLDSGRGPGTEAFF
j_gene: TRBJ2-1; d_gene: -; v_gene: TRBV7-6; CDR3aa: CASSLVGGLDYNEQFF
j_gene: TRBJ2-7; d_gene: TRBD2; v_gene: TRBV5-6; CDR3aa: CASSRKTSVNYEQYF
j_gene: TRBJ1-1; d_gene: -; v_gene: TRBV12-3/TRBV12-4; CDR3aa: CASSFRNTEAFF
j_gene: TRBJ2-1; d_gene: -; v_gene: TRBV11-3; CDR3aa: CASSQGWGSYNEQFF
j_gene: TRBJ2-3; d_gene: TRBD2; v_gene: TRBV13; CDR3aa: CASSLGLAGGNTDTQYF
j_gene: TRBJ2-3; d_gene: -; v_gene: TRBV11-3; CDR3aa: CASSLDHLDTQYF
j_gene: TRBJ1-6; d_gene: TRBD1; v_gene: TRBV9; CDR3aa: CASSPGQGDSSPLHF
j_gene: TRBJ1-4; d_gene: TRBD1; v_gene: TRBV19; CDR3aa: CASRKTGSTNEKLFF
j_gene: TRBJ2-2; d_gene: -; v_gene: TRBV12-3/TRBV12-4; CDR3aa: CASRSTGTGELFF
j_gene: TRBJ1-2; d_gene: -; v_gene: TRBV6-5; CDR3aa: CASRDGLDWGYTF
j_gene: TRBJ1-1; d_gene: -; v_gene: TRBV3-1/TRBV3-2; CDR3aa: CASSSHQGGTEAFF
j_gene: TRBJ2-1; d_gene: -; v_gene: TRBV5-4; CDR3aa: CASSPAWGNEQFF
j_gene: TRBJ2-3; d_gene: -; v_gene: TRBV10-3; CDR3aa: CAISEPGPDTQYF
j_gene: TRBJ1-1; d_gene: -; v_gene: TRBV3-1/TRBV3-2; CDR3aa: CASSQDWGNTEAFF
j_gene: TRBJ1-1; d_gene: -; v_gene: TRBV28; CDR3aa: CASSLQETEAFF
j_gene: TRBJ1-2; d_gene: -; v_gene: TRBV28; CDR3aa: CASSPGDWGYTF
j_gene: TRBJ2-2; d_gene: -; v_gene: TRBV5-1; CDR3aa: CASSFFNTGELFF
j_gene: TRBJ2-7; d_gene: TRBD1; v_gene: TRBV7-2; CDR3aa: CASSHQGGQGAREQYF
j_gene: TRBJ1-6; d_gene: -; v_gene: TRBV2; CDR3aa: CASRDGTQYYSYNSPLHF
j_gene: TRBJ2-2; d_gene: TRBD2; v_gene: TRBV5-1; CDR3aa: CASSLASAGGPDTGELFF
j_gene: TRBJ2-1; d_gene: -; v_gene: TRBV12-5; CDR3aa: CASGFLNEQFF
j_gene: TRBJ2-3; d_gene: TRBD2; v_gene: TRBV9; CDR3aa: CASSVAPPGGRDTQYF
j_gene: TRBJ2-3; d_gene: -; v_gene: TRBV6-6; CDR3aa: CASIRGAIGTDTQYF
j_gene: TRBJ1-1; d_gene: -; v_gene: TRBV25-1; CDR3aa: CASSNSDGNTEAFF
j_gene: TRBJ2-7; d_gene: TRBD1; v_gene: TRBV3-1/TRBV3-2; CDR3aa: CASSHPDRGYEQYF
j_gene: TRBJ1-5; d_gene: -; v_gene: TRBV6-5; CDR3aa: CASSSGGGNQPQHF
j_gene: TRBJ2-3; d_gene: TRBD1; v_gene: TRBV6-5; CDR3aa: CASRPAGQADTQYF
j_gene: TRBJ1-5; d_gene: -; v_gene: TRBV6-1; CDR3aa: CASSEGGNLNQPQHF
j_gene: TRBJ2-2; d_gene: TRBD1; v_gene: TRBV10-3; CDR3aa: CAIRSGQGGGELFF
j_gene: TRBJ2-3; d_gene: -; v_gene: TRBV29-1; CDR3aa: CSVEEQEGGTDTQYF